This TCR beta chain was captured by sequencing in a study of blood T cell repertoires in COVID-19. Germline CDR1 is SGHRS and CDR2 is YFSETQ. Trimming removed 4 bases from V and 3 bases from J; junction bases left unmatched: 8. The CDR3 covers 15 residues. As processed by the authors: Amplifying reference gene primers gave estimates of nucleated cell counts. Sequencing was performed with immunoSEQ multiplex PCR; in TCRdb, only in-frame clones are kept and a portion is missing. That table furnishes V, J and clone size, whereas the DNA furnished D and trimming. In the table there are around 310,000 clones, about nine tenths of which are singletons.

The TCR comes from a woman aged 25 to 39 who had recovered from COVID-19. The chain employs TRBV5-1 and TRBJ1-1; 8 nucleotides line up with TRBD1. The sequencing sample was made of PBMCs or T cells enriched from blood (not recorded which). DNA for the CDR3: TGCGCCAGCAGCATCCTGACAGGGGATGACACTGAAGCTTTCTTT. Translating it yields CASSILTGDDTEAFF. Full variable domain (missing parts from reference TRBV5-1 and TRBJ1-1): KAGVTQTPRYLIKTRGQQVTLSCSPISGHRSVSWYQQTPGQGLQFLFEYFSETQRNKGNFPGRFSGRQFSNSRSEMNVSTLELGDSALYLCASSILTGDDTEAFFGQGTRLTVV.